The source of this TCR beta chain is a study of blood T cell repertoires in COVID-19. Study in general: From T cells, B-cell-depleted T cells, or PBMCs came the material, which was cDNA or gDNA.

The CDR3 runs 13 residues. V shed 8 bases and J shed 4 bases, with 15 bases lying between them. Germline V gene lookup returns CDR1 MNHEY and CDR2 SVGAGI. In the original workflow: By means of reference gene primer amplification, nucleated cell counts were estimated. Sequencing used immunoSEQ multiplex PCR; TCRdb keeps in-frame clones, though not all of them. V and J calls and clone size come straight from that table; D and trimming were deduced from the DNA. The profile shows tens of thousands of clones, around 87% of them singletons. This chain links TRBV6-5 with TRBJ2-7, with no clear D. Sequenced: peripheral blood. This receptor was identified in a human donor with acute or convalescent COVID-19. The donor label of this sample is uncertain. The CDR3 DNA sequence: TGTGCCAGCTTTGGGCCAATGGATTACGAGCAGTACTTC. This sequence encodes CASFGPMDYEQYF.